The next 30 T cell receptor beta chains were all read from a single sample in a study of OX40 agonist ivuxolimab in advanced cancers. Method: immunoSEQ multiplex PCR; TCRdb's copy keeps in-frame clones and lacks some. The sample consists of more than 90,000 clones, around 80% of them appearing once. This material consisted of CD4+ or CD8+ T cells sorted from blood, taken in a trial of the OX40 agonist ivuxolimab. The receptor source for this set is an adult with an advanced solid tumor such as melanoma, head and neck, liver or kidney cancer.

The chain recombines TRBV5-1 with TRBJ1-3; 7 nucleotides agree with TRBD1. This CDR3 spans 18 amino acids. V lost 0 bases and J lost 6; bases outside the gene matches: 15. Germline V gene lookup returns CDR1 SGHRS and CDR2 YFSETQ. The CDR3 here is CASSLGANRGALENTIYF. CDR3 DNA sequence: TGCGCCAGCAGCTTGGGGGCCAACAGGGGCGCGCTAGAAAACACCATATATTTT.

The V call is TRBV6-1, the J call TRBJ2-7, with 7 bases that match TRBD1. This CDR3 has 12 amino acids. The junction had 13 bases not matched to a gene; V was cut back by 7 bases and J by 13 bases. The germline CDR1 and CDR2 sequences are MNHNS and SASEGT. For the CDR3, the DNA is TGTGCCAGCAATCACCGACAGGGACCCAAATACTTC. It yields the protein CASNHRQGPKYF.

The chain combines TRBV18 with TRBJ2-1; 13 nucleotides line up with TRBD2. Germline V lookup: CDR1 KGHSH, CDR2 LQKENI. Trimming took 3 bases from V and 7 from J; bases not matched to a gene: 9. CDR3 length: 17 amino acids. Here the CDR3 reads CASSPGGTSGTRNEQFF. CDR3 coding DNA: TGTGCCAGCTCACCGGGGGGGACTAGCGGGACTCGGAATGAGCAGTTCTTC.

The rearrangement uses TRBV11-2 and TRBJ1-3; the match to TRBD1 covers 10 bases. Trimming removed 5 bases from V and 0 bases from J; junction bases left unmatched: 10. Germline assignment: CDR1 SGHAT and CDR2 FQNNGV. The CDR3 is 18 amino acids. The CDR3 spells CASSLRGQGPSSGNTIYF. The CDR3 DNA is TGTGCCAGCAGCCTCCGGGGACAGGGGCCGAGCTCTGGAAACACCATATATTTT.

CDR3 residues: CASSQDRAGQGVHQPQHF. CDR3 sequence (DNA): TGCGCCAGCAGCCAAGATCGGGCGGGACAGGGGGTTCATCAGCCCCAGCATTTT. The gene calls are TRBV4-3 and TRBJ1-5; the match to TRBD1 covers 11 bases. CDR3 length: 18 residues. Per germline, CDR1 LGHNA and CDR2 YSLEER. V shed 0 bases, J shed 5 bases, and the junction held 9 bases outside the gene matches.

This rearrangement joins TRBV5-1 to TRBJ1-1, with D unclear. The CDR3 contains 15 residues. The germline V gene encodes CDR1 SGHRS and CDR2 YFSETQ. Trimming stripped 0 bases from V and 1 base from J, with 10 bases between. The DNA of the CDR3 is TGCGCCAGCAGCTTGGCCGGGAAAGGGAACACTGAAGCTTTCTTT. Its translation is CASSLAGKGNTEAFF.

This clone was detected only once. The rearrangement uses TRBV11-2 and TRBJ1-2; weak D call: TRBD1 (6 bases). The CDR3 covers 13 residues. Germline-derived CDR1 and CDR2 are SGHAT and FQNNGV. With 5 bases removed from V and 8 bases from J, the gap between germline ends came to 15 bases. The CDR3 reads CASSPAGVQGYTF. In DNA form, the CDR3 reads TGTGCCAGCAGCCCGGCAGGGGTACAAGGCTACACCTTC.

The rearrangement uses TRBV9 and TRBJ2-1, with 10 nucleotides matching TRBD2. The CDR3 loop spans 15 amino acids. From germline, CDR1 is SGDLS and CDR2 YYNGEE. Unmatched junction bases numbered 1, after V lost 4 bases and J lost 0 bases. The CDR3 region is CASSPSGSSYNEQFF. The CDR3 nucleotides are TGTGCCAGCAGCCCTAGCGGGAGCTCCTACAATGAGCAGTTCTTC.

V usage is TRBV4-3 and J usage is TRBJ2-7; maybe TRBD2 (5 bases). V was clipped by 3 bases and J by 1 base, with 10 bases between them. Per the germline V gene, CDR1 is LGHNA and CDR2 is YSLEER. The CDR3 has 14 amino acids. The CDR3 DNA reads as TGCGCCAGCAGCCACGGACGGACTTCCTACGAGCAGTACTTC. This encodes CASSHGRTSYEQYF.

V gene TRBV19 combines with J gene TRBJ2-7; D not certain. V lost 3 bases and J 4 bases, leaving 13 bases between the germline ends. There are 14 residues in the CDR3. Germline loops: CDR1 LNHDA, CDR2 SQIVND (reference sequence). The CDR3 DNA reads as TGTGCCAGTAGTATCGACGTGTCTCGGTACGAGCAGTACTTC. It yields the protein CASSIDVSRYEQYF. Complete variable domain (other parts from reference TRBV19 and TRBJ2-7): DGGITQSPKYLFRKEGQNVTLSCEQNLNHDAMYWYRQDPGQGLRLIYYSQIVNDFQKGDIAEGYSVSREKKESFPLTVTSAQKNPTAFYLCASSIDVSRYEQYFGPGTRLTVT.

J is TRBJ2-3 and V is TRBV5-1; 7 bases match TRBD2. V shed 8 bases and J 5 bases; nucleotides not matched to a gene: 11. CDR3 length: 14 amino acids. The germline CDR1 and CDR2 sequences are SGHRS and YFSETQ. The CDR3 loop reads CASGAGTTLDTQYF. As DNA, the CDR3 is TGCGCCAGTGGGGCCGGGACTACCCTAGATACGCAGTATTTT.

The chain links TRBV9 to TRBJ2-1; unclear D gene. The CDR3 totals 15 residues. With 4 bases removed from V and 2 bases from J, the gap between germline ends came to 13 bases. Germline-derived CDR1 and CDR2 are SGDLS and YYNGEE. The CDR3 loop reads CASSPRIGTYNEQFF. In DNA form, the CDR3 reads TGTGCCAGCAGCCCTCGAATTGGGACCTACAATGAGCAGTTCTTC.

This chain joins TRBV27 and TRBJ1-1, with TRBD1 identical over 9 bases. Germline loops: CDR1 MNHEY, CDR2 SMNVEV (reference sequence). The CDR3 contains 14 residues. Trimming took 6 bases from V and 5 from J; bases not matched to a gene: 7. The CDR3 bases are TGTGCCAGCAGCCTCCGGGACAGGGATACTGAAGCTTTCTTT. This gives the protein CASSLRDRDTEAFF.

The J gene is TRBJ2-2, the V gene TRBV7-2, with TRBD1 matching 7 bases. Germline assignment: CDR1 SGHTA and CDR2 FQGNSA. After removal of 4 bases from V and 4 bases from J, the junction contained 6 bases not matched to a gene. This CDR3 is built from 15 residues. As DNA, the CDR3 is TGTGCCAGCAGCTCGGACAGGCGCGCCACCGGGGAGCTGTTTTTT. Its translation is CASSSDRRATGELFF.

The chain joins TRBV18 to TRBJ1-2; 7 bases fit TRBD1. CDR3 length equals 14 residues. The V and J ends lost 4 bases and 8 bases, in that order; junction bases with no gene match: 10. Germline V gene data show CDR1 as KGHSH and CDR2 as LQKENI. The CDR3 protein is CASSLYTGQAGYTF. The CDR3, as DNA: TGTGCCAGCTCACTTTATACTGGACAGGCCGGCTACACCTTC.

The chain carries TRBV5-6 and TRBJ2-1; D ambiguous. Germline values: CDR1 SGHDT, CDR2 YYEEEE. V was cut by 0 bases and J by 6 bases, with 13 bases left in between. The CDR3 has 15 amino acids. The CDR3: CASSLGPTPINEQFF. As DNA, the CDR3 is TGTGCCAGCAGCTTGGGTCCGACCCCAATCAATGAGCAGTTCTTC.

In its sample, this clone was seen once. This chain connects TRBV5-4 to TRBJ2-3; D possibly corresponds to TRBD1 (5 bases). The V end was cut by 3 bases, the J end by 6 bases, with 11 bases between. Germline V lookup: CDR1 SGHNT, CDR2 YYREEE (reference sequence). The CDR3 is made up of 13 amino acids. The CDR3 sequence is CASSSLGDDTQYF. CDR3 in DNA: TGTGCCAGCAGCTCTCTAGGGGATGATACGCAGTATTTT.

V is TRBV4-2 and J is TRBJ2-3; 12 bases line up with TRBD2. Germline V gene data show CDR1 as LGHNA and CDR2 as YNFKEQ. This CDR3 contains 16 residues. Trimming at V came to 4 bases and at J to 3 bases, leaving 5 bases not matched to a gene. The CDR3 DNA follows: TGTGCCAGCAGCCCACGGACTAGCGGGGAAACAGATACGCAGTATTTT. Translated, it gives CASSPRTSGETDTQYF.

The CDR3 loop is CASSQEPGSEQYF. The CDR3 DNA sequence: TGCGCCAGCAGCCAAGAGCCGGGATCCGAGCAGTACTTC. The genes are TRBV4-1 and TRBJ2-7, with D possibly TRBD2 on 5 matching bases. V was cut by 0 bases and J by 6 bases, with 9 bases left in between. Germline assignment: CDR1 MGHRA and CDR2 YSYEKL. This CDR3 has 13 residues.

The CDR3 protein is CASRLAGGLAYEQYF. The CDR3, as DNA: TGTGCCAGCAGGTTAGCGGGGGGGCTTGCCTACGAGCAGTACTTC. The rearrangement uses TRBV5-5 and TRBJ2-7; 11 bases fit TRBD2. Germline V gene data show CDR1 as SGHKS and CDR2 as YYEKEE (reference sequence). V shed 5 bases, J shed 2 bases, and the junction held 6 bases outside the gene matches. The CDR3 length is 15 residues.

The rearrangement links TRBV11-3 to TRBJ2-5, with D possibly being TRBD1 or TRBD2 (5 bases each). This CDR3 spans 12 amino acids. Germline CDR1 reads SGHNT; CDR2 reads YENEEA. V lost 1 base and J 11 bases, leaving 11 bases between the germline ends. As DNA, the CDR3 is TGTGCCAGCAGCTTAGGGCTCGGGGCGCAGTACTTC. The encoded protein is CASSLGLGAQYF.

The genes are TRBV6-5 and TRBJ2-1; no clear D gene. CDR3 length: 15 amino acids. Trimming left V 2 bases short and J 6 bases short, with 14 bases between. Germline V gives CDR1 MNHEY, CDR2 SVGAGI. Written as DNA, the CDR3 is TGTGCCAGCAGTTACCTTGGGAAGGGCTCCAATGAGCAGTTCTTC. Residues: CASSYLGKGSNEQFF.

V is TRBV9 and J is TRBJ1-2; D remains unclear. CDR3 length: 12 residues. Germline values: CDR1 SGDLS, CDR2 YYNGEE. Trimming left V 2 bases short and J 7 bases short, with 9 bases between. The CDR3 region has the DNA TGTGCCAGCAGCGTGGACGCCTTTGGCTACACCTTC. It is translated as CASSVDAFGYTF. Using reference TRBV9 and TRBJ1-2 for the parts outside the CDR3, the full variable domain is DSGVTQTPKHLITATGQRVTLRCSPRSGDLSVYWYQQSLDQGLQFLIQYYNGEERAKGNILERFSAQQFPDLHSELNLSSLELGDSALYFCASSVDAFGYTFGSGTRLTVV.

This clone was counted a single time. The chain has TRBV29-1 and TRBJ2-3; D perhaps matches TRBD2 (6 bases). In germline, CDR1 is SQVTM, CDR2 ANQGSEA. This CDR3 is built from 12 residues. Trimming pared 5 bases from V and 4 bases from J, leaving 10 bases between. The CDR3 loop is CSVSGGSDTQYF. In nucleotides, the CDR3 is TGCAGCGTTTCTGGGGGGTCAGATACGCAGTATTTT.

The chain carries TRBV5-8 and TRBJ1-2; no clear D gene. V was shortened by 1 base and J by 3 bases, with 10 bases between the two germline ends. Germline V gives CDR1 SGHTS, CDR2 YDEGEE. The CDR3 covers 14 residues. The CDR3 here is CASSLSSVHYGYTF. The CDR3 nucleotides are TGTGCCAGCAGCTTGTCGTCCGTTCACTATGGCTACACCTTC.

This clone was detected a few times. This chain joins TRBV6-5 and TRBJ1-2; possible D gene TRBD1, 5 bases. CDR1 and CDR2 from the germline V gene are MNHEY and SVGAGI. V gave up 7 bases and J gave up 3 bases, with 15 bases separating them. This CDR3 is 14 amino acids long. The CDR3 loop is CASIPSQGYYGYTF. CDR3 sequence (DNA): TGTGCCAGCATACCCTCCCAGGGTTACTATGGCTACACCTTC.

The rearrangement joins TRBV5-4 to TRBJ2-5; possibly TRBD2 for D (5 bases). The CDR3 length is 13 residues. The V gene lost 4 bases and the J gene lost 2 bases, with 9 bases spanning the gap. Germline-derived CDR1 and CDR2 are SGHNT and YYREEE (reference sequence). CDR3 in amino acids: CASSPGDQETQYF. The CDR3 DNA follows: TGTGCCAGCAGCCCCGGGGATCAAGAGACCCAGTACTTC. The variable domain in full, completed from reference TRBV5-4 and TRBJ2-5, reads ETGVTQSPTHLIKTRGQQVTLRCSSQSGHNTVSWYQQALGQGPQFIFQYYREEENGRGNFPPRFSGLQFPNYSSELNVNALELDDSALYLCASSPGDQETQYFGPGTRLLVL.

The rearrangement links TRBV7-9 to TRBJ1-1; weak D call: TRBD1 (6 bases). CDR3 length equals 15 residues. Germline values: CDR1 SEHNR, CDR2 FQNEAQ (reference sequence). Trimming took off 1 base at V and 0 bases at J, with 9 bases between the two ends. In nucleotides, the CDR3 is TGTGCCAGCAGCTTAGGGGGGACACTGAACACTGAAGCTTTCTTT. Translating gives CASSLGGTLNTEAFF.

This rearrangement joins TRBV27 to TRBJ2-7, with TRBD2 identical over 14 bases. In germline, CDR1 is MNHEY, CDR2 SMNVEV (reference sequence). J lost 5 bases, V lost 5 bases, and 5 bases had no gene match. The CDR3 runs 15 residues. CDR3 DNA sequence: TGTGCCAGCAGTCTGGGACTAGCGGGAGTGAACGAGCAGTACTTC. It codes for CASSLGLAGVNEQYF.

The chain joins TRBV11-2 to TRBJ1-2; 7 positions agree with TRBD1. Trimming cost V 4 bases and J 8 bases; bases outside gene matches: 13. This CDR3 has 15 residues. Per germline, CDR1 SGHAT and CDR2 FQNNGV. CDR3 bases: TGTGCCAGCAGCTACTTACAGGGGAGCCTAGGCGGCTACACCTTC. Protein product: CASSYLQGSLGGYTF.